The 28 T cell receptor beta chains presented below share a single source sample, sequenced in a study of cytomegalovirus exposure and HLA in healthy donors. The table came from immunoSEQ multiplex PCR; TCRdb's copy has only in-frame clones and leaves some out. The repertoire has under 95,000 clones, just over 90% of them found once; the top ten carry roughly 2.1%. Sequencing used PBMCs. These receptors were collected from a man aged 25 to 40 in good health and CMV-seronegative.

This clone has a single count. This chain connects TRBV9 to TRBJ2-7, with 8 bases that match TRBD1. With 4 bases clipped from V and 3 bases from J, the junction kept 9 bases outside the gene matches. The CDR3 extends over 15 amino acids. The germline CDR1 and CDR2 sequences are SGDLS and YYNGEE. This CDR3 is CASSRGQGPYYEQYF. CDR3 bases: TGTGCCAGCAGCCGAGGACAGGGTCCCTACTACGAGCAGTACTTC.

The chain links TRBV27 to TRBJ2-3; D unresolved. With 0 bases removed from V and 3 bases from J, the gap between germline ends came to 4 bases. In germline, CDR1 is MNHEY, CDR2 SMNVEV (reference sequence). CDR3 length equals 13 residues. The CDR3 bases are TGTGCCAGCAGTTTATCGAGGACAGATACGCAGTATTTT. Its protein product is CASSLSRTDTQYF.

J is TRBJ1-2 and V is TRBV18, with 7 positions matching TRBD1. Germline V gene data show CDR1 as KGHSH and CDR2 as LQKENI. The length of the CDR3 is 15 residues. Trimming removed 6 bases from V and 3 bases from J; junction bases left unmatched: 10. CDR3 residues: CASSQQGESDYGYTF. CDR3 nucleotide sequence: TGTGCCAGCTCCCAGCAGGGGGAGTCGGACTATGGCTACACCTTC.

This chain connects TRBV6-5 to TRBJ1-5; D ambiguous. V dropped 6 bases and J dropped 7 bases, with 4 bases sitting between them. Germline assignment: CDR1 MNHEY and CDR2 SVGAGI. CDR3 length equals 10 residues. The CDR3 bases are TGTGCCAGCAGCGGGCAGCCCCAGCATTTT. It encodes CASSGQPQHF.

This clone was seen more than once but under ten times. The chain has TRBV18 and TRBJ1-5; D is ambiguous. Germline CDR1 and CDR2: KGHSH and LQKENI. There are 12 residues in the CDR3. V was shortened by 6 bases and J by 6 bases, with 9 bases between the two germline ends. The CDR3 sequence is CASSFPGQPQHF. The CDR3 nucleotides read TGTGCCAGCTCCTTTCCAGGTCAGCCCCAGCATTTT.

The chain has TRBV2 and TRBJ2-3; 7 bases align to TRBD2. Germline V gene sequence: CDR1 SNHLY, CDR2 FYNNEI. V shed 6 bases and J 3 bases; nucleotides not matched to a gene: 9. The length of the CDR3 is 15 residues. CDR3 amino acids: CASRPSGVRTDTQYF. The CDR3 coding sequence is TGTGCCAGCAGGCCTAGCGGAGTAAGAACAGATACGCAGTATTTT. Looking up the rest from reference TRBV2 and TRBJ2-3 gives the full variable domain: EPEVTQTPSHQVTQMGQEVILRCVPISNHLYFYWYRQILGQKVEFLVSFYNNEISEKSEIFDDQFSVERPDGSNFTLKIRSTKLEDSAMYFCASRPSGVRTDTQYFGPGTRLTVL.

The chain has TRBV19 and TRBJ2-1; unclear D gene. V shed 5 bases and J shed 3 bases, with 14 bases lying between them. The CDR3 runs 15 residues. CDR1 and CDR2 from the germline V gene are LNHDA and SQIVND (reference sequence). In nucleotides, the CDR3 is TGTGCCAGTAGTTATTGGCCCCAGGACTACAATGAGCAGTTCTTC. This gives the protein CASSYWPQDYNEQFF. Full variable domain (missing parts from reference TRBV19 and TRBJ2-1): DGGITQSPKYLFRKEGQNVTLSCEQNLNHDAMYWYRQDPGQGLRLIYYSQIVNDFQKGDIAEGYSVSREKKESFPLTVTSAQKNPTAFYLCASSYWPQDYNEQFFGPGTRLTVL.

This sequence joins TRBV5-8 and TRBJ1-1; 7 nucleotides match TRBD1. The V segment lost 1 base and the J segment 1 base; nucleotides outside the gene matches: 1. The CDR3 runs to 14 residues. The germline V gene encodes CDR1 SGHTS and CDR2 YDEGEE. The CDR3 nucleotides are TGTGCCAGCAGCTTGACAGGGGCGAACACTGAAGCTTTCTTT. Its protein product is CASSLTGANTEAFF.

The chain is built from TRBV9 and TRBJ1-1; D is possibly TRBD1 (6 bases). Germline V gene data show CDR1 as SGDLS and CDR2 as YYNGEE. V dropped 0 bases and J dropped 1 base, with 10 bases sitting between them. There are 15 residues in the CDR3. CDR3 sequence: CASSVEGVPNTEAFF. Here the CDR3 DNA reads TGTGCCAGCAGCGTAGAGGGGGTTCCGAACACTGAAGCTTTCTTT.

The rearrangement links TRBV28 to TRBJ2-7; 7 positions match TRBD1. The J segment lost 0 bases and the V segment lost 7 bases, leaving 6 bases of the junction unmatched. CDR3 length equals 14 residues. From germline, CDR1 is MDHEN and CDR2 SYDVKM. The CDR3 spells CASMVGTASYEQYF. CDR3 bases: TGTGCCAGCATGGTCGGGACAGCCTCCTACGAGCAGTACTTC.

This chain connects TRBV27 to TRBJ1-2, with D unclear. V dropped 6 bases and J dropped 0 bases, with 14 bases sitting between them. Germline loops: CDR1 MNHEY, CDR2 SMNVEV (reference sequence). This CDR3 comprises 15 residues. The CDR3 is CASRLMGTTNYGYTF. DNA for the CDR3: TGTGCCAGCAGGTTAATGGGCACAACTAACTATGGCTACACCTTC.

This clone has only one observation. CDR3 region: CASQTSGSTDTQYF. The CDR3 DNA reads as TGCGCCAGCCAGACTAGCGGGAGCACAGATACGCAGTATTTT. This chain links TRBV5-1 with TRBJ2-3, with 10 bases lining up with TRBD2. The V gene end was trimmed by 7 bases and the J gene end by 0 bases; junction bases not matched to a gene: 2. The CDR3 runs 14 residues. Germline V gene sequence: CDR1 SGHRS, CDR2 YFSETQ.

The genes are TRBV5-1 and TRBJ1-4; tentative D call: TRBD1 (5 bases). CDR3 length equals 14 residues. Germline CDR1 and CDR2: SGHRS and YFSETQ. Trimming pared 0 bases from V and 8 bases from J, leaving 11 bases between. The CDR3 spells CASSLDRSGEKLFF. In DNA, the CDR3 is TGCGCCAGCAGCTTGGACAGGTCCGGCGAAAAACTGTTTTTT.

The rearrangement uses TRBV6-4 and TRBJ2-6, with D perhaps TRBD1 (6 bases). The CDR3 is made up of 16 amino acids. Germline CDR1 MRHNA, CDR2 SNTAGT. The germline V and J ends were trimmed by 6 bases and 4 bases, with 16 bases remaining between them. The CDR3 DNA sequence: TGTGCCAGCAGCCAATCACAGGGTTCCGGGGCCAACGTCCTGACTTTC. This codes for CASSQSQGSGANVLTF.

The chain combines TRBV7-6 with TRBJ2-2; TRBD2 aligns across 9 bases. V dropped 1 base and J dropped 2; count of bases not matched to a gene: 2. The germline CDR1 and CDR2 sequences are SGHVS and FNYEAQ. CDR3 length equals 16 residues. CDR3 region: CASSLVSGGNTGELFF. The CDR3 DNA follows: TGTGCCAGCAGCTTAGTTAGCGGGGGCAACACCGGGGAGCTGTTTTTT.

This clone was counted a single time. This chain joins TRBV29-1 and TRBJ2-5; 7 bases are a match to TRBD1. Germline V gene data show CDR1 as SQVTM and CDR2 as ANQGSEA. The CDR3 is made up of 11 amino acids. J gave up 5 bases and V 5 bases, and 2 bases lay outside the gene matches. CDR3 sequence (DNA): TGCAGCGTTAAACAGGGGGAGACCCAGTACTTC. This sequence encodes CSVKQGETQYF.

Regarding this clone: One end of the junction fails to match germline, which may point to a read error. CDR3 sequence reads: CVSSLGGRKADTQYF. The CDR3 nucleotides are TGTGTCAGCAGCTTAGGTGGCAGGAAGGCAGATACGCAGTATTTT. This sequence joins TRBV7-3 and TRBJ2-3; no reliable D call. The germline V gene has CDR1 SGHTA and CDR2 FQGTGA. The CDR3 is 15 amino acids.

V is TRBV18 and J is TRBJ1-1; 9 bases match TRBD1. V trimming: 3 bases; J trimming: 2 bases; junction bases outside the gene matches: 7. This CDR3 region has 16 residues. Germline lookup yields CDR1 KGHSH and CDR2 LQKENI. This CDR3 reads CASSPRTGADNTEAFF. The CDR3, as DNA: TGTGCCAGCTCACCCCGGACAGGGGCCGATAACACTGAAGCTTTCTTT.

This rearrangement joins TRBV9 to TRBJ1-2; D unresolved. CDR1 is SGDLS, CDR2 YYNGEE, per germline. Deletions cut 4 bases from V and 2 bases from J, with 6 bases between. The CDR3 is 12 amino acids. The CDR3 region is CASSTTNYGYTF. CDR3 coding DNA: TGTGCCAGCAGCACAACAAACTATGGCTACACCTTC. The full variable domain, with the rest looked up from reference TRBV9 and TRBJ1-2, is DSGVTQTPKHLITATGQRVTLRCSPRSGDLSVYWYQQSLDQGLQFLIQYYNGEERAKGNILERFSAQQFPDLHSELNLSSLELGDSALYFCASSTTNYGYTFGSGTRLTVV.

The chain carries TRBV27 and TRBJ1-1, with TRBD1 identical over 10 bases. The germline V gene has CDR1 MNHEY and CDR2 SMNVEV (reference sequence). J was trimmed by 2 bases and V by 5 bases; bases with no gene match: 2. CDR3 size: 14 residues. The CDR3 spells CASSGTGANTEAFF. The CDR3 nucleotides are TGTGCCAGCAGTGGGACAGGGGCTAACACTGAAGCTTTCTTT.

This sequence joins TRBV29-1 and TRBJ2-1; TRBD1 matches at 10 bases. The CDR3 length is 19 residues. Losses at the gene ends were 2 bases for V and 11 bases for J; bases not matched to a gene: 24. The germline V gene encodes CDR1 SQVTM and CDR2 ANQGSEA. CDR3 amino acids: CSVEQETGGGDLKWGQQFF. For the CDR3, the DNA is TGCAGCGTTGAACAGGAGACAGGGGGCGGAGACCTTAAGTGGGGCCAGCAGTTCTTC.

V gene TRBV4-1 combines with J gene TRBJ2-2, with D unresolved. The germline CDR1 and CDR2 sequences are MGHRA and YSYEKL. The CDR3 totals 13 residues. The V and J ends lost 9 bases and 1 base respectively, with 9 bases between them. The chain's CDR3 is CASSGGNTGELFF. The CDR3 bases are TGCGCCAGTAGTGGCGGGAACACCGGGGAGCTGTTTTTT.

This chain links TRBV27 with TRBJ2-1; 7 bases agree with TRBD2. Germline lookup yields CDR1 MNHEY and CDR2 SMNVEV (reference sequence). This CDR3 spans 15 amino acids. With 5 bases clipped from V and 9 bases from J, the junction kept 13 bases outside the gene matches. For the CDR3, the DNA is TGTGCCAGCAGTACGCTACTCCGGGAGGCTAGTGAGCAGTTCTTC. Its protein product is CASSTLLREASEQFF.

This chain joins TRBV29-1 and TRBJ1-2; TRBD1 aligns across 8 bases. Trimming cost V 0 bases and J 4 bases; bases outside gene matches: 4. Looked up from germline, CDR1 is SQVTM and CDR2 is ANQGSEA. This CDR3 has 14 amino acids. The CDR3 spells CSVEDPGQGYGYTF. The CDR3 nucleotides read TGCAGCGTTGAAGATCCCGGACAGGGCTATGGCTACACCTTC. Looking up the rest from reference TRBV29-1 and TRBJ1-2 gives the full variable domain: SAVISQKPSRDICQRGTSLTIQCQVDSQVTMMFWYRQQPGQSLTLIATANQGSEATYESGFVIDKFPISRPNLTFSTLTVSNMSPEDSSIYLCSVEDPGQGYGYTFGSGTRLTVV.

The count of this clone is one. V and J are TRBV4-1 and TRBJ2-5; 7 nucleotides match TRBD1. V lost 5 bases and J lost 5; bases outside the gene matches: 5. Germline V gene lookup returns CDR1 MGHRA and CDR2 YSYEKL. The CDR3 loop spans 13 amino acids. Here the CDR3 DNA reads TGCGCCAGCAGCTCCATCAGGGGGGAGACCCAGTACTTC. This gives the protein CASSSIRGETQYF.

The chain has TRBV7-2 and TRBJ2-7; TRBD2 aligns across 9 bases. Germline values: CDR1 SGHTA, CDR2 FQGNSA. J gave up 5 bases and V 0 bases, and 8 bases lay outside the gene matches. CDR3 length equals 16 residues. CDR3: CASSLAAGGLENEQYF. CDR3 nucleotide sequence: TGTGCCAGCAGCTTAGCGGCGGGGGGGCTCGAGAACGAGCAGTACTTC.

The chain employs TRBV19 and TRBJ1-1; TRBD1 matches at 7 bases. Germline loops: CDR1 LNHDA, CDR2 SQIVND (reference sequence). With 7 bases clipped from V and 6 bases from J, the junction kept 14 bases outside the gene matches. CDR3 size: 15 residues. CDR3 loop: CASTPSRDRNAEAFF. CDR3 nucleotides: TGTGCCAGTACTCCGTCCCGGGACAGAAATGCTGAAGCTTTCTTT.

V and J are TRBV5-4 and TRBJ2-7, with D possibly TRBD1 on 7 matching bases. This CDR3 has 13 amino acids. V lost 7 bases and J 4 bases, leaving 15 bases between the germline ends. Germline CDR1 reads SGHNT; CDR2 reads YYREEE (reference sequence). CDR3: CASGETGRYEQYF. Written as DNA, the CDR3 is TGTGCCAGCGGGGAGACAGGGAGGTACGAGCAGTACTTC.